This T cell receptor (beta chain) was captured by sequencing in a study of prognosis after radiotherapy for stage I lung cancer. V gave up 4 bases and J gave up 6 bases; unmatched junction bases: 3. This CDR3 spans 14 amino acids. Germline V gene lookup returns CDR1 MNHEY and CDR2 SVGAGI. At least ten counts were recorded for this clonotype. Starting from genomic DNA, TCR beta CDR3 was amplified through two-round multiplex PCR. First-round PCR employed TRBV- and TRBJ-specific primers for each gene. MiXCR was run by TCRdb on the multiplex PCR reads, yielding one entry per CDR3 protein. The sample lists around 56,000 distinct CDR3 sequences, 26% occurring once.

The source of this sequence is a donor over 45 with non-small cell lung cancer. The chain recombines TRBV6-5 with TRBJ1-2, with 12 bases aligning to TRBD1. Sequencing was performed on PBMCs, taken before or after stereotactic body radiation therapy (not recorded which). CDR3 nucleotides: TGTGCCAGCAGTTGGGACAGGGGGCAGGATGGCTACACCTTC. It specifies CASSWDRGQDGYTF.